Below are 15 T cell receptor beta chains sequenced from a single sample in a study of T cells in Graves' hyperthyroidism and ophthalmopathy. RNA transcripts served as the template for amplifying TCR beta CDR3 regions. Researchers ran a first-round RT-PCR on the TCR CDR3 using the HTBI primer set. TCRdb reprocessed the multiplex PCR reads via MiXCR and lists one record per CDR3 protein. Found here are hundreds of thousands of distinct CDR3 sequences, 15% to 17% of them singletons; the top ten hold 11% to 15%. The sample taken for sequencing was blood. Receptors were obtained from a young woman with Graves' hyperthyroidism.

This clonotype was found many times. The chain uses TRBV2 and TRBJ1-1; 7 bases line up with TRBD1. V was pared by 4 bases and J by 8 bases, with 7 bases of the junction left unmatched. The CDR3 is 13 residues long. Per the germline V gene, CDR1 is SNHLY and CDR2 is FYNNEI. CDR3 DNA sequence: TGTGCCAGCAGTGTTGAGACAGGGAGGGAAGCTTTCTTT. Protein sequence: CASSVETGREAFF.

In this sample, this clonotype turned up many times. This chain links TRBV20-1 with TRBJ2-1; tentative D call: TRBD2 (5 bases). V shed 6 bases and J shed 7 bases, with 10 bases lying between them. This CDR3 comprises 11 residues. The germline V gene encodes CDR1 DFQATT and CDR2 SNEGSKA (reference sequence). The CDR3 loop reads CSATGENEQFF. The CDR3 region has the DNA TGCAGTGCCACCGGGGAAAATGAGCAGTTCTTC.

This clonotype was seen many times. J is TRBJ2-5 and V is TRBV18; TRBD1 aligns across 7 bases. Trimming at V came to 1 base and at J to 0 bases, leaving 2 bases not matched to a gene. The CDR3 totals 15 residues. Germline assignment: CDR1 KGHSH and CDR2 LQKENI. The CDR3 here is CASSPRGQNQETQYF. In DNA form, the CDR3 reads TGTGCCAGCTCACCACGGGGACAGAACCAAGAGACCCAGTACTTC.

The rearrangement uses TRBV5-4 and TRBJ2-6; 8 nucleotides line up with TRBD1. Losses at the gene ends were 5 bases for V and 1 base for J; bases not matched to a gene: 11. The germline V gene encodes CDR1 SGHNT and CDR2 YYREEE (reference sequence). The CDR3 is 18 amino acids. The CDR3 DNA follows: TGTGCCAGCAGAAAAACGGGGACAGGCTTATCTGGGGCCAACGTCCTGACTTTC. It yields the protein CASRKTGTGLSGANVLTF.

This clonotype was recorded many times. CDR3 sequence (DNA): TGTGCCAGCAGCCCCCAGGGGAGGGGGAATTCAGATACGCAGTATTTT. It yields the protein CASSPQGRGNSDTQYF. The chain combines TRBV12-3 or TRBV12-4 with TRBJ2-3, with D maybe TRBD2 (7 bases). The germline V and J ends were trimmed by 6 bases and 4 bases, with 20 bases remaining between them. The CDR3 extends over 16 amino acids.

V and J are TRBV12-3 or TRBV12-4 and TRBJ2-1, with 11 bases matching TRBD2. CDR3 length: 12 residues. Germline trimming cut 6 bases from V and 10 bases from J; bases unmatched to any gene: 2. The CDR3 DNA follows: TGTGCCAGCAGCCGACTAGCGGGGGAGCAGTTCTTC. Its translation is CASSRLAGEQFF.

In this sample, this clonotype turned up many times. The gene calls are TRBV11-2 and TRBJ2-7; 7 nucleotides align to TRBD1. The CDR3 runs 14 residues. Germline trimming cut 5 bases from V and 1 base from J; bases unmatched to any gene: 5. Germline CDR1 reads SGHAT; CDR2 reads FQNNGV. CDR3 region: CASSRTGVSYEQYF. The CDR3 nucleotides are TGTGCCAGCAGCCGGACAGGTGTATCCTACGAGCAGTACTTC.

This clonotype was observed at least ten times. The chain combines TRBV24-1 with TRBJ2-5; tentatively, D is TRBD1 (6 bases). The V end lost 8 bases, the J end lost 5 bases, and 14 bases lay between the germline ends. This CDR3 is built from 13 residues. Germline V CDR1 and CDR2: KGHDR, SFDVKD. The CDR3 is CATNSGVMETQYF. The DNA of the CDR3 is TGTGCCACCAACTCAGGGGTGATGGAGACCCAGTACTTC.

The chain links TRBV6-1 to TRBJ1-2, with TRBD1 identical over 9 bases. The CDR3 is 16 residues long. Trimming at V came to 3 bases and at J to 5 bases, leaving 10 bases not matched to a gene. Germline V gene data show CDR1 as MNHNS and CDR2 as SASEGT. The CDR3 spells CASSDRDRAILYGYTF. DNA for the CDR3: TGTGCCAGCAGTGACCGGGACAGGGCCATTTTATATGGCTACACCTTC.

The chain has TRBV4-1 and TRBJ1-4; a weak D match, TRBD1 (6 bases). The CDR3 consists of 13 residues. CDR1 is MGHRA, CDR2 YSYEKL, per germline. Trimming left V 1 base short and J 10 bases short, with 10 bases between. CDR3 sequence: CASSQVEGGKLFF. As DNA, the CDR3 is TGCGCCAGCAGCCAAGTTGAAGGGGGAAAACTGTTTTTT.

There are many counts of this clonotype. This chain links TRBV28 with TRBJ2-6; tentatively, D is TRBD1 or TRBD2 (5 bases each). Per the germline V gene, CDR1 is MDHEN and CDR2 is SYDVKM. V lost 6 bases and J 0 bases, leaving 9 bases between the germline ends. The CDR3 covers 15 residues. The DNA for the CDR3 is TGTGCCAGCAGGCCCGGGACCTCTGGGGCCAACGTCCTGACTTTC. Translated, it gives CASRPGTSGANVLTF. Using reference TRBV28 and TRBJ2-6 for the parts outside the CDR3, the full variable domain is DVKVTQSSRYLVKRTGEKVFLECVQDMDHENMFWYRQDPGLGLRLIYFSYDVKMKEKGDIPEGYSVSREKKERFSLILESASTNQTSMYLCASRPGTSGANVLTFGAGSRLTVL.

V usage is TRBV7-6 and J usage is TRBJ2-1; 8 bases are a match to TRBD1. The CDR3 is 15 residues long. CDR1 and CDR2 from the germline V gene are SGHVS and FNYEAQ. With 5 bases clipped from V and 2 bases from J, the junction kept 5 bases outside the gene matches. The CDR3 region is CASSADRATYNEQFF. The DNA for the CDR3 is TGTGCCAGCAGCGCGGACAGGGCTACCTACAATGAGCAGTTCTTC.

The chain is built from TRBV19 and TRBJ1-1; D perhaps matches TRBD1 (6 bases). Germline lookup yields CDR1 LNHDA and CDR2 SQIVND (reference sequence). With 8 bases removed from V and 10 bases from J, the gap between germline ends came to 20 bases. The CDR3 spans 13 residues. The CDR3 here is CASRNTGQTRAFF. In DNA, the CDR3 is TGTGCCAGTCGAAATACAGGGCAGACTCGAGCTTTCTTT.

This chain connects TRBV2 to TRBJ1-2, with 7 bases identical to TRBD1. There are 12 residues in the CDR3. CDR1 is SNHLY and CDR2 is FYNNEI in the germline V gene. The junction had 3 bases not matched to a gene; V was cut back by 4 bases and J by 7 bases. The CDR3 coding sequence is TGTGCCAGCAGTGGACAGGGCCGTGGCTACACCTTC. Translation: CASSGQGRGYTF.

V gene TRBV20-1 combines with J gene TRBJ2-1; TRBD2 matches at 13 bases. This CDR3 region has 21 residues. Trimming at V came to 6 bases and at J to 3 bases, leaving 23 bases not matched to a gene. Looked up from germline, CDR1 is DFQATT and CDR2 is SNEGSKA (reference sequence). The CDR3 loop reads CSALRPLSPGLAGLLYNEQFF. The CDR3 coding sequence is TGCAGTGCCCTTCGACCGCTCTCCCCGGGACTAGCGGGACTCCTCTACAATGAGCAGTTCTTC.